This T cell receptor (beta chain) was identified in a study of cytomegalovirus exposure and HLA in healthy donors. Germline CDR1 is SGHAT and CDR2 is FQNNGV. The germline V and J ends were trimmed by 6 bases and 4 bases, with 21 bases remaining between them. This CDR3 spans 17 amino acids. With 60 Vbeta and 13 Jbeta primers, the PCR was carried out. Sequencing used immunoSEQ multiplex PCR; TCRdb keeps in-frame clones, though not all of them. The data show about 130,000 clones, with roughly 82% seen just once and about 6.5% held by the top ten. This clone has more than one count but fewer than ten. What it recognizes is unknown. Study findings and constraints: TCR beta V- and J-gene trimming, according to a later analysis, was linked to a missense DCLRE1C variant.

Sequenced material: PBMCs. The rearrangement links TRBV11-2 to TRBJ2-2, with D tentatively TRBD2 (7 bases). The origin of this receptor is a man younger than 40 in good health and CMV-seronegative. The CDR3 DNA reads TGTGCCAGCAGTTCACCGAAAGGGGGAGGGGTCACCGGGGAGCTGTTTTTT. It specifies CASSSPKGGGVTGELFF. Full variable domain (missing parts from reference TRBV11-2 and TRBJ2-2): EAGVAQSPRYKIIEKRQSVAFWCNPISGHATLYWYQQILGQGPKLLIQFQNNGVVDDSQLPKDRFSAERLKGVDSTLKIQPAKLEDSAVYLCASSSPKGGGVTGELFFGEGSRLTVL.